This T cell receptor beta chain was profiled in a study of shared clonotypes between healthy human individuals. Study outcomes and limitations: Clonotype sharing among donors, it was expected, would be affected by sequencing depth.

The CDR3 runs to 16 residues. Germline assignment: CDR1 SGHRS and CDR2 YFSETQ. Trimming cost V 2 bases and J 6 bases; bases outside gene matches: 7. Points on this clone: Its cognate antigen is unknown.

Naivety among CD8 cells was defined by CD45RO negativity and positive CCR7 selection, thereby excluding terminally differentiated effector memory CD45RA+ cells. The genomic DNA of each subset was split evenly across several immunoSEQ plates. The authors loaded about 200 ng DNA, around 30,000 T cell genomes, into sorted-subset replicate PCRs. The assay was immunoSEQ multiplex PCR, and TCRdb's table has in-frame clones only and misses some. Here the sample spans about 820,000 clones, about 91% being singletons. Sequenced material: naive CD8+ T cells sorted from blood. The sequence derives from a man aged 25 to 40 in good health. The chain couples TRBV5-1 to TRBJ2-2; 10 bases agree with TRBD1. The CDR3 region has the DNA TGCGCCAGCAGCTTTAGGACAGGGGGAGATTCCGGGGAGCTGTTTTTT. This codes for CASSFRTGGDSGELFF.